The rows below give T cell receptor beta chains drawn from one sample of a study of T cells expressing NK-cell markers. TCRdb reanalyzed the 5' RACE reads and collapses them to one entry per CDR3 protein, without DNA. This sample's clone table lists around 380,000 distinct CDR3 sequences. The sequencing sample was made of blood T cells: a sorted CD56 or NKG2C T cell subset, CD4+ or CD8+ T cells, or bulk PBMC T cells (not recorded which). The receptors were gathered from a woman between 50 and 59 years old in good health. Both conserved end residues are part of each CDR3. Each record gives: J gene, V gene, CDR3 protein.

j_gene: TRBJ2-2; v_gene: TRBV7-3; CDR3aa: CASSLTGGRLAGELFF
j_gene: TRBJ2-7; v_gene: TRBV3-1; CDR3aa: CASSQGSRTSRYEQYF
j_gene: TRBJ1-1; v_gene: TRBV5-1; CDR3aa: CASSIEQGTEAFF
j_gene: TRBJ2-2; v_gene: TRBV2; CDR3aa: CARTLGANTGELFF
j_gene: TRBJ1-5; v_gene: TRBV11-3; CDR3aa: CASSLKGGSQPQHF
j_gene: TRBJ2-3; v_gene: TRBV7-3; CDR3aa: CASSPLGADTQYF
j_gene: TRBJ2-4; v_gene: TRBV20-1; CDR3aa: CSASSGDPQNIQYF
j_gene: TRBJ2-1; v_gene: TRBV28; CDR3aa: CASSLAFNEQFF
j_gene: TRBJ1-2; v_gene: TRBV5-1; CDR3aa: CASSPETTSNYGYTF
j_gene: TRBJ1-5; v_gene: TRBV24-1; CDR3aa: CATCGGKNQPQHF
j_gene: TRBJ2-1; v_gene: TRBV12-3/TRBV12-4; CDR3aa: CASRGTGAHNEQFF
j_gene: TRBJ1-4; v_gene: TRBV5-1; CDR3aa: CASSETGGSLGEKLFF
j_gene: TRBJ1-2; v_gene: TRBV5-1; CDR3aa: CASSFSTTYGYTF
j_gene: TRBJ2-3; v_gene: TRBV7-2; CDR3aa: CASSLLGGAADTQYF
j_gene: TRBJ2-2; v_gene: TRBV29-1; CDR3aa: CSVTADNGELFF
j_gene: TRBJ2-1; v_gene: TRBV20-1; CDR3aa: CSAGTSGNEQFF
j_gene: TRBJ2-1; v_gene: TRBV11-2; CDR3aa: CASSLNTAGPYNEQFF
j_gene: TRBJ2-6; v_gene: TRBV10-2; CDR3aa: CASSESGQAFSGANVLTF
j_gene: TRBJ2-1; v_gene: TRBV7-8; CDR3aa: CASSTRNNEQFF
j_gene: TRBJ2-7; v_gene: TRBV5-1; CDR3aa: CASSPLLGTGQEQYF
j_gene: TRBJ2-1; v_gene: TRBV5-1; CDR3aa: CASSSTGERGEQFF
j_gene: TRBJ2-7; v_gene: TRBV24-1; CDR3aa: CATGEEGHEQYF
j_gene: TRBJ1-4; v_gene: TRBV7-9; CDR3aa: CASSLIQGNNEKLFF
j_gene: TRBJ1-1; v_gene: TRBV5-1; CDR3aa: CASSPEGYEAFF